This is a list of T cell receptor beta chains from one sample in a study of control samples from healthy donors and cancer patients. The assay was immunoSEQ multiplex PCR, and TCRdb's table has in-frame clones only and misses some. This table holds under 150,000 clones, 88% found once. The specimen sequenced was blood. All receptors come from a man aged 35-49 years in good health. Each CDR3 is given without its conserved first and last residue.

cdr3_aa | v_call
ASSQDTSSYEQY | TRBV3-1/TRBV3-2
SVAAGAQETQY | TRBV29-1
ASSEDRGNYEQY | TRBV13
ASSWTDKNTGELF | TRBV7-3
ASSPGLAQETQY | TRBV7-2
ASSQSTYEQY | TRBV3-1/TRBV3-2
ASSEGGGYQETQY | TRBV2
ASTGVGFTEAF | TRBV10-1
ASSFIGGSYNEQF | TRBV27
ASSPRVRGGYT | TRBV6-5
ASSLGGAGTGELF | TRBV7-3
ASSSRTGDNYEQY | TRBV18
ASSYTAVAGYT | TRBV6-2/TRBV6-3
ASSQGPGIYGYT | TRBV4-3
ASGLVLGWTASNQPQH | TRBV12-5
ASRLTMTGGGEAF | TRBV7-9
ASSTGTGGLYGYT | TRBV10-2
SASAGNTGELF | TRBV20-1
ASHLGAANTEAF | TRBV5-1
ASSIGRGRLSTDTQY | TRBV19
ASSVAGQNYEQY | TRBV5-1
ASSYLGQTNYGYT | TRBV6-6
ASSEYWPGELF | TRBV2
AWSVRPRGGQPQH | TRBV30
ASSQQGFTEAF | TRBV3-1/TRBV3-2
ACQNSRLINEKLF | TRBV30
ASSQNPLQGLNQPRH | TRBV3-1/TRBV3-2
ASSKAGSNTEAF | TRBV21-1
ASNFQGAIGGELF | TRBV19
ASRGQANYGYT | TRBV27
ASRFGTGYSPLH | TRBV6-5
AWSPPGVKDTEAF | TRBV30
ATIGPGYGYT | TRBV18
ATSRVIRDGQPQH | TRBV15
AGEGAHTGELF | TRBV6-5
ASSYFRGRSDTQY | TRBV6-5
ASSLQGSYEQY | TRBV5-4
ASSLFGQPQH | TRBV7-2
ASSHTKGARETQY | TRBV3-1/TRBV3-2
ATTPPRPSGLTQY | TRBV19
ASSQDAGEGTDTQY | TRBV4-1
ASSLSGVRYEQF | TRBV13
SVSFGSTAALDEQF | TRBV29-1
ASSVDSEQF | TRBV25-1
ASSQTNQNEKLF | TRBV27
ASSLASGGPGTDTQY | TRBV7-3
ATSDPPREGYNEQF | TRBV24-1
ASSLGVSGTGELF | TRBV11-2
ASSYTHGTANYGYT | TRBV19
ASRHGATNEKLF | TRBV3-1/TRBV3-2
ASSLAGGYNEKLF | TRBV7-9
ASSSGPGPYNEQF | TRBV7-2
ASSLVVGGPYTGELF | TRBV11-3
ASWRGGRETQY | TRBV7-9
ASSLDPRAGYSNQPQH | TRBV7-2